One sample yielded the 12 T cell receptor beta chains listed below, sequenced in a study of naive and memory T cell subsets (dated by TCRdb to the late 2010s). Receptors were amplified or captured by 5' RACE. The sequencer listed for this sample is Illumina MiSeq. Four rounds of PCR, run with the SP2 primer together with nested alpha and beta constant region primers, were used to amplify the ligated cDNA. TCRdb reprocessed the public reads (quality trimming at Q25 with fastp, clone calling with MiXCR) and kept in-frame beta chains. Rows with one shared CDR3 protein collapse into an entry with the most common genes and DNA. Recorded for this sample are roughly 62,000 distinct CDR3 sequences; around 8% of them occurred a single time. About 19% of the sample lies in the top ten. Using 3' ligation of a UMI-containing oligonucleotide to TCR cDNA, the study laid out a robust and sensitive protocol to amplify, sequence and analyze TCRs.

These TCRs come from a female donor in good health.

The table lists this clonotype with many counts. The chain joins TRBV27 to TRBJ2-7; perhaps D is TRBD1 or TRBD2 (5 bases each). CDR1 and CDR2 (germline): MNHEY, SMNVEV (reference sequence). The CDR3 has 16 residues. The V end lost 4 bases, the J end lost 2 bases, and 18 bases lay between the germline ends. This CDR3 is CASSSSPHPGPYEQYF. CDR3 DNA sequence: TGTGCCAGCAGTTCATCACCCCATCCGGGGCCCTACGAGCAGTACTTC.

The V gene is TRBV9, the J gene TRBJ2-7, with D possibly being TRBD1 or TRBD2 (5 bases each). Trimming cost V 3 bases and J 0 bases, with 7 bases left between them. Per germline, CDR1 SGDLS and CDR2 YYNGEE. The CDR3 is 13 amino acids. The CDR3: CASSGGNSYEQYF. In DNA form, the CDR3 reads TGTGCCAGCAGCGGGGGGAACTCCTACGAGCAGTACTTC.

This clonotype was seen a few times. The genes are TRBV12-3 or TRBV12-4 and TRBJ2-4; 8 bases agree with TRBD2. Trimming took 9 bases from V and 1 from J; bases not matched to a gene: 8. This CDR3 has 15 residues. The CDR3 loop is CASGPAGVAKNIQYF. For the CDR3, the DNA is TGTGCCAGTGGGCCAGCGGGAGTGGCCAAAAACATTCAGTACTTC.

The chain's CDR3 is CASTLTSGSSYEQYF. CDR3 nucleotide sequence: TGTGCCAGTACTCTCACTAGCGGGAGCTCCTACGAGCAGTACTTC. The chain joins TRBV19 to TRBJ2-7; TRBD2 matches at 11 bases. Trimming took 7 bases from V and 0 from J; bases not matched to a gene: 5. The CDR3 loop spans 15 amino acids. CDR1 is LNHDA and CDR2 is SQIVND in the germline V gene (reference sequence). The full variable domain, its missing parts supplied by reference TRBV19 and TRBJ2-7, is DGGITQSPKYLFRKEGQNVTLSCEQNLNHDAMYWYRQDPGQGLRLIYYSQIVNDFQKGDIAEGYSVSREKKESFPLTVTSAQKNPTAFYLCASTLTSGSSYEQYFGPGTRLTVT.

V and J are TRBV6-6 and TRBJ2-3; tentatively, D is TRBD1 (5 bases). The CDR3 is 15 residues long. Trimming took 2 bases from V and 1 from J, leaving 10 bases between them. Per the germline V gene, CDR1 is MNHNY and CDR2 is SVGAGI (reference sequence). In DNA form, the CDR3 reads TGTGCCAGCAGTTACAGGGGTAAGGGCACAGATACGCAGTATTTT. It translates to CASSYRGKGTDTQYF.

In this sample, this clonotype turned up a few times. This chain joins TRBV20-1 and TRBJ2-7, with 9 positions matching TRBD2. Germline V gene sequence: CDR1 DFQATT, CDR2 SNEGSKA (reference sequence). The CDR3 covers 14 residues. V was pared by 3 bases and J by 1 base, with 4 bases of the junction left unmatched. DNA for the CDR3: TGCAGTGCTAGGCTCAGCGGGAGGTCCTACGAGCAGTACTTC. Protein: CSARLSGRSYEQYF.

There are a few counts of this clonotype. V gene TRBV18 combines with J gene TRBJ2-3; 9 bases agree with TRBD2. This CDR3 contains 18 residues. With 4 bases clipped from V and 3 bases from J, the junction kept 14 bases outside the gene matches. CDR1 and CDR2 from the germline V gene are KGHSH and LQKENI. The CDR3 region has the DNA TGTGCCAGCTCACACACAAGTCCGACTAGCGGCGCAACAGATACGCAGTATTTT. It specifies CASSHTSPTSGATDTQYF.

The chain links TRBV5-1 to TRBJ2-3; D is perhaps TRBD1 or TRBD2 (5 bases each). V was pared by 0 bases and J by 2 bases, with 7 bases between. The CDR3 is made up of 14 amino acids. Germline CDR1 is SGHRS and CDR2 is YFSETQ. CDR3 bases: TGCGCCAGCAGCTTGGGGGACGACACAGATACGCAGTATTTT. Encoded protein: CASSLGDDTDTQYF.

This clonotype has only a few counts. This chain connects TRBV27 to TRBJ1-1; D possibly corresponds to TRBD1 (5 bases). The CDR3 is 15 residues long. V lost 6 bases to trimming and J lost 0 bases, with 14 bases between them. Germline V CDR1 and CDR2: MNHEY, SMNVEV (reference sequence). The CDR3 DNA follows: TGTGCCAGCAGCCACTCGACAGACCTGAACACTGAAGCTTTCTTT. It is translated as CASSHSTDLNTEAFF.

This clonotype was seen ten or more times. CDR3 loop: CASSPDRASNQPQHF. Written as DNA, the CDR3 is TGTGCCAGTAGTCCGGACAGGGCGAGCAATCAGCCCCAGCATTTT. The rearrangement uses TRBV19 and TRBJ1-5; 8 nucleotides line up with TRBD1. The length of the CDR3 is 15 residues. Germline V CDR1 and CDR2: LNHDA, SQIVND (reference sequence). V shed 5 bases, J shed 1 base, and the junction held 4 bases outside the gene matches.

The DNA of the CDR3 is TGTGCCAGTAGTATAGGCCTTTTAACCTACGAGCAGTACTTC. The encoded protein is CASSIGLLTYEQYF. This chain links TRBV19 with TRBJ2-7; D remains ambiguous. The CDR3 spans 14 residues. Germline V gene data show CDR1 as LNHDA and CDR2 as SQIVND (reference sequence). Trimming removed 1 base from V and 2 bases from J, with 9 bases in between.

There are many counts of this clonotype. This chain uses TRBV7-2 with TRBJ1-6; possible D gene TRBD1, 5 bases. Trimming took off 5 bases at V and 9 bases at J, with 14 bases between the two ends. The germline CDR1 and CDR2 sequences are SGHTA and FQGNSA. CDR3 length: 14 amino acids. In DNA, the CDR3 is TGTGCCAGCAGCGTTCCGGGTGGGGGTTCACCCCTCCACTTT. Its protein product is CASSVPGGGSPLHF.